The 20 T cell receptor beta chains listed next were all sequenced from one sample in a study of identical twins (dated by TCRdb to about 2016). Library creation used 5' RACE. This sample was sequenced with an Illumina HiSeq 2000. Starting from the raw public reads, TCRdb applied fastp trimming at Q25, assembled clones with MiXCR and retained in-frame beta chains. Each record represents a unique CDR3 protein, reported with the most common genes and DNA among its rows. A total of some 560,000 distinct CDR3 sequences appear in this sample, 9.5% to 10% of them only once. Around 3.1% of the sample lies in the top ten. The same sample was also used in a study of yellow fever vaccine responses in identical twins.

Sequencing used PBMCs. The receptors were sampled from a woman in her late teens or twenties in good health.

In DNA form, the CDR3 reads TGTGCCAGCAGTCAGTCGGGGAGCCACACAGATACGCAGTATTTT. Amino acids: CASSQSGSHTDTQYF. The V and J genes are TRBV27 and TRBJ2-3; a weak D match, TRBD2 (5 bases). CDR3 length equals 15 residues. V lost 5 bases, J lost 2 bases, and 14 bases lay in between. CDR1 is MNHEY and CDR2 is SMNVEV in the germline V gene (reference sequence).

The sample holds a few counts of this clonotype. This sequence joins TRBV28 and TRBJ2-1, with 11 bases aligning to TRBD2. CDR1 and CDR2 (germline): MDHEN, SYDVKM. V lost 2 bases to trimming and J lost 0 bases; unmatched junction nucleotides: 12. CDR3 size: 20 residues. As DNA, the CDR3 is TGTGCCAGCAGTTTAGGCGAGGGGACTAGCGGCTTTAGCTCCTACAATGAGCAGTTCTTC. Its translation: CASSLGEGTSGFSSYNEQFF.

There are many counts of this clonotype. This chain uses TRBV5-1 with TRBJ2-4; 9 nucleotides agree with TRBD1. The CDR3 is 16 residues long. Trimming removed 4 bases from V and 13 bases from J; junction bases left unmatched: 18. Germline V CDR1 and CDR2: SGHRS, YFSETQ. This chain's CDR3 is CASSPEQGARSVSQYF. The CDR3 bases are TGCGCCAGCAGCCCGGAACAGGGGGCTCGTTCGGTTTCGCAGTACTTC.

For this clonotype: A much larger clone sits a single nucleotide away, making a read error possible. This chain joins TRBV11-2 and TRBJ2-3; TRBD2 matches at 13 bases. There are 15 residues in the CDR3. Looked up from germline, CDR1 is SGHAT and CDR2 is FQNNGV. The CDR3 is CPSSFTSGGADTQYF. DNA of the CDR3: TGTCCCAGCAGCTTCACTAGCGGGGGGGCAGATACGCAGTATTTT.

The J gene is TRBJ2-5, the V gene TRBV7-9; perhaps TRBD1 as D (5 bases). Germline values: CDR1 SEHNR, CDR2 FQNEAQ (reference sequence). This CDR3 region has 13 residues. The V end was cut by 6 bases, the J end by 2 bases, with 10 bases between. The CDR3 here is CASRTTGQETQYF. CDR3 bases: TGTGCCAGCAGAACAACAGGTCAAGAGACCCAGTACTTC.

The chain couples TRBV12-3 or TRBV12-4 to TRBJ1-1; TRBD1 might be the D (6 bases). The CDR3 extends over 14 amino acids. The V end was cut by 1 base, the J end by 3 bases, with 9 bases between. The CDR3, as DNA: TGTGCCAGCAGTTTAGTTCAGGGGCACACTGAAGCTTTCTTT. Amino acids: CASSLVQGHTEAFF.

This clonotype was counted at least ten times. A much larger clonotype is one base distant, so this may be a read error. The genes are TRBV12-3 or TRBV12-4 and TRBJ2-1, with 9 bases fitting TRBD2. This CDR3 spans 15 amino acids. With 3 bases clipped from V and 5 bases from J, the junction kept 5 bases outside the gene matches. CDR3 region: CASSFLAGPNNEQFF. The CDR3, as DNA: TGTGCCAGCAGTTTTCTAGCGGGACCAAACAATGAGCAGTTCTTC.

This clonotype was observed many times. The CDR3 reads CASNPSGGSRLNTEAFF. CDR3 nucleotides: TGCGCCAGCAATCCATCCGGGGGCTCGAGATTGAACACTGAAGCTTTCTTT. The chain employs TRBV10-2 and TRBJ1-1, with a tentative D call TRBD1 (6 bases). Germline CDR1 WSHSY, CDR2 SAAADI. Trimming pared 7 bases from V and 0 bases from J, leaving 21 bases between. The CDR3 is 17 residues long.

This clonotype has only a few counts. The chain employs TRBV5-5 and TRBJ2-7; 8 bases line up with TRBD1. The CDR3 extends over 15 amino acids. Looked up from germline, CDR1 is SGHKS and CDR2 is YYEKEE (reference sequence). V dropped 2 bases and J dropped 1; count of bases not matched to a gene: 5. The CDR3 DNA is TGTGCCAGCAGCTTCCGGGACAGGACATCCTACGAGCAGTACTTC. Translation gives CASSFRDRTSYEQYF.

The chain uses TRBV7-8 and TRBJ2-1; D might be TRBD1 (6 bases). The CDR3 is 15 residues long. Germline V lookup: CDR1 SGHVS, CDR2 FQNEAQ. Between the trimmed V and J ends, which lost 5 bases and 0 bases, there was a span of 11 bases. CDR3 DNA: TGTGCCAGCAGCGGAGGACAGATCTCCTACAATGAGCAGTTCTTC. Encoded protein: CASSGGQISYNEQFF.

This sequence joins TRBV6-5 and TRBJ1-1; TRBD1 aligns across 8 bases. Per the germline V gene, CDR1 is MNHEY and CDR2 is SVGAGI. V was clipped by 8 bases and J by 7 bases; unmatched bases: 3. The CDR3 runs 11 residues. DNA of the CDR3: TGTGCCAGCGCCGGACAGGGTGAAGCTTTCTTT. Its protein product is CASAGQGEAFF.

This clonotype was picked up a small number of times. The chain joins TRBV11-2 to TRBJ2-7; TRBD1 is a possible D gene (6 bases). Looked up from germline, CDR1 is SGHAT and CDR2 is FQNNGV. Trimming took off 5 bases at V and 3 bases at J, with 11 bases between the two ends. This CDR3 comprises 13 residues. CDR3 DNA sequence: TGTGCCAGCAGCGGGGACAACGACTACGAGCAGTACTTC. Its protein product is CASSGDNDYEQYF.

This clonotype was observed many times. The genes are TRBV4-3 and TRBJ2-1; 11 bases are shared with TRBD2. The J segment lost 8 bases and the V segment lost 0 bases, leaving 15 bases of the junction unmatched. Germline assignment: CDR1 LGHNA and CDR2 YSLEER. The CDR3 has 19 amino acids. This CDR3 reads CASSQDMGRSSGRFYEQFF. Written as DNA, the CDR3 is TGCGCCAGCAGCCAAGATATGGGGAGATCTAGCGGGAGGTTCTATGAGCAGTTCTTC.

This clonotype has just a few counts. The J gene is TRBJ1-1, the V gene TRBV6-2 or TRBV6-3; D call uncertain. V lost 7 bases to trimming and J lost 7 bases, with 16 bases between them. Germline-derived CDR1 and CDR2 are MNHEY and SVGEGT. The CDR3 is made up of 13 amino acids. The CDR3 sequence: CASTEIMGFEAFF. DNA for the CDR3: TGTGCCAGCACGGAGATTATGGGATTTGAAGCTTTCTTT.

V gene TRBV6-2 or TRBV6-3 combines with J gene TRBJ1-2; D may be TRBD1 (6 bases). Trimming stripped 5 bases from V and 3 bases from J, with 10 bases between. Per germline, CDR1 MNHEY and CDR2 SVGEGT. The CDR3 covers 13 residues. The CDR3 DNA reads TGTGCCAGCAGTGGACAGCCGCACTATGGCTACACCTTC. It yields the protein CASSGQPHYGYTF.

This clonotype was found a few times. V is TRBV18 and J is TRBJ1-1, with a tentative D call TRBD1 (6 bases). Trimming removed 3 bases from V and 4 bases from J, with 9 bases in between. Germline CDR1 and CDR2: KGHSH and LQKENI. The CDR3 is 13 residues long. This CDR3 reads CASSPQQGTEAFF. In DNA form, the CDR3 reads TGTGCCAGCTCACCGCAACAGGGCACTGAAGCTTTCTTT.

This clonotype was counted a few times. CDR3 sequence (DNA): TGTGCCATCAGTGAGTCGAACAATCCCCAAGAGACCCAGTACTTC. It codes for CAISESNNPQETQYF. The rearrangement links TRBV10-3 to TRBJ2-5; D remains ambiguous. Germline assignment: CDR1 ENHRY and CDR2 SYGVKD. Trimming removed 0 bases at V and 1 base at J, with 9 bases between. CDR3 size: 15 residues.

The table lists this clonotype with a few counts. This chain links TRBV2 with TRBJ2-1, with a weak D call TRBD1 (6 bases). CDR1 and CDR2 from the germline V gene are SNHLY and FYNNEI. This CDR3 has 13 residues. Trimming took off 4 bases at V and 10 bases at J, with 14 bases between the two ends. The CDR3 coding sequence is TGTGCCAGCAGTGCAAAGGGGGAGCTGGAGCAGTTCTTC. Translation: CASSAKGELEQFF.

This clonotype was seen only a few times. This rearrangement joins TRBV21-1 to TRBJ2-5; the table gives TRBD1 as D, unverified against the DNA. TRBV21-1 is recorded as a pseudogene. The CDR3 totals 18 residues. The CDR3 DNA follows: TGTGCCAGCAGCGAAACGGCCGCAGGGGACCAACCTGGGTGGACCCAGTACTTC. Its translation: CASSETAAGDQPGWTQYF.

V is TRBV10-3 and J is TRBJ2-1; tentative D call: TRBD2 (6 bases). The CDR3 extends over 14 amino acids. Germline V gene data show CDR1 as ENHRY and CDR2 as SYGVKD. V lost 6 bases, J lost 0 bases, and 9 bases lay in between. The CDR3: CAISGGGSYNEQFF. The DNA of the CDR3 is TGTGCCATCAGCGGGGGAGGCTCCTACAATGAGCAGTTCTTC.